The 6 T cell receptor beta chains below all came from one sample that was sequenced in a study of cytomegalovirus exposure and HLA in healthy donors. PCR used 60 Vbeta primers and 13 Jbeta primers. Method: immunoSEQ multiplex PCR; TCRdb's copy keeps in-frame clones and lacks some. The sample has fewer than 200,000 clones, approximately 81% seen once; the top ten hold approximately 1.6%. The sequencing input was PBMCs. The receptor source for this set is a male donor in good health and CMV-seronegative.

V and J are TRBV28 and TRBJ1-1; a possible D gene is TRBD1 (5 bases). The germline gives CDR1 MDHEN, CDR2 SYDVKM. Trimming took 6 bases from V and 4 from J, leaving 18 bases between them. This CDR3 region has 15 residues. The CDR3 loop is CASRDLTATGTEAFF. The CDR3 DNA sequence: TGTGCCAGCAGGGACCTGACAGCCACTGGCACTGAAGCTTTCTTT. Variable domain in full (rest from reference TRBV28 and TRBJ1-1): DVKVTQSSRYLVKRTGEKVFLECVQDMDHENMFWYRQDPGLGLRLIYFSYDVKMKEKGDIPEGYSVSREKKERFSLILESASTNQTSMYLCASRDLTATGTEAFFGQGTRLTVV.

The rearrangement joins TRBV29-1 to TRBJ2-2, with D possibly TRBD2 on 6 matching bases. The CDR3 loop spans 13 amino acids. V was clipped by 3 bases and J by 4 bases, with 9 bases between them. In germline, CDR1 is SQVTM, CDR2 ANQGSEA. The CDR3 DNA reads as TGCAGCGTTGATCGGGGGTTCACCGGGGAGCTGTTTTTT. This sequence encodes CSVDRGFTGELFF.

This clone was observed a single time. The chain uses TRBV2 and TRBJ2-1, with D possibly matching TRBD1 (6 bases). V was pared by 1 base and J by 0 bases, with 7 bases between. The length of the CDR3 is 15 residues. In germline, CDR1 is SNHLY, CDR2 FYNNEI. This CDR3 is CASSEGTVSYNEQFF. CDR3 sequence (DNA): TGTGCCAGCAGTGAAGGGACAGTCTCCTACAATGAGCAGTTCTTC.

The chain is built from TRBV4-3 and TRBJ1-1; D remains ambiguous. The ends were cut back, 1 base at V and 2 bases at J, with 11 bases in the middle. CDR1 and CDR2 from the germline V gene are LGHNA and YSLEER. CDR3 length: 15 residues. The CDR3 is CASSQARVPNTEAFF. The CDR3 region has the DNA TGCGCCAGCAGCCAAGCGCGGGTCCCCAACACTGAAGCTTTCTTT.

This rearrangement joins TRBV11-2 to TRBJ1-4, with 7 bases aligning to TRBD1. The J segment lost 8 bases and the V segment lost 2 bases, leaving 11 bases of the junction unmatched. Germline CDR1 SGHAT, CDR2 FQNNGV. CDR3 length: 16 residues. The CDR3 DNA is TGTGCCAGCAGCTTAACAGCAGGGGGAACTGAGGAAAAACTGTTTTTT. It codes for CASSLTAGGTEEKLFF.

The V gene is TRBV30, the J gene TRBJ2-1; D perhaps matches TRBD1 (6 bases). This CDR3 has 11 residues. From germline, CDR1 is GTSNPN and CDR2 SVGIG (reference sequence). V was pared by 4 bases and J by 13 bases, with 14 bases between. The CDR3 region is CAWTTGRFQFF. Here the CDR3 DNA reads TGTGCCTGGACCACAGGGAGATTCCAGTTCTTC.